These 6 T cell receptor beta chains were all obtained from the same sample, sequenced in a study of T cells of healthy individuals. MiXCR, run by TCRdb on the 5' RACE reads, gives a single entry per CDR3 protein. The table records approximately 58,000 distinct CDR3 sequences, about 15% of them present only once. The receptor source for this set is a human donor in good health.

This clonotype was counted a few times. The chain is built from TRBV7-8 and TRBJ2-1; D is perhaps TRBD1 (5 bases). From germline, CDR1 is SGHVS and CDR2 FQNEAQ. This CDR3 is built from 14 residues. The V and J ends lost 2 bases and 8 bases respectively, with 13 bases between them. CDR3 sequence reads: CASSLQGNDHEQFF. The CDR3 region has the DNA TGTGCCAGCAGCTTACAGGGAAATGATCATGAGCAGTTCTTC. The whole variable domain, filled in from reference TRBV7-8 and TRBJ2-1, reads GAGVSQSPRYKVAKRGQDVALRCDPISGHVSLFWYQQALGQGPEFLTYFQNEAQLDKSGLPSDRFFAERPEGSVSTLKIQRTQQEDSAVYLCASSLQGNDHEQFFGPGTRLTVL.

The chain links TRBV3-1 to TRBJ1-1, with 7 bases matching TRBD1. Germline trimming cut 4 bases from V and 3 bases from J; bases unmatched to any gene: 2. The germline gives CDR1 LGHDT, CDR2 YNNKEL (reference sequence). This CDR3 is built from 13 residues. The CDR3 here is CASSLTGDTEAFF. The CDR3 DNA reads TGTGCCAGCAGCCTCACAGGGGACACTGAAGCTTTCTTT.

There are a few counts of this clonotype. The CDR3 nucleotides read TGTGCCAGCTCGCCCCCCGGGGGGGTAGCAGAGACCCAGTACTTC. This gives the protein CASSPPGGVAETQYF. V is TRBV18 and J is TRBJ2-5; 8 nucleotides match TRBD2. Germline values: CDR1 KGHSH, CDR2 LQKENI. Losses at the gene ends were 6 bases for V and 4 bases for J; bases not matched to a gene: 10. The CDR3 consists of 15 residues. The complete variable domain, with remaining parts taken from reference TRBV18 and TRBJ2-5, reads NAGVMQNPRHLVRRRGQEARLRCSPMKGHSHVYWYRQLPEEGLKFMVYLQKENIIDESGMPKERFSAEFPKEGPSILRIQQVVRGDSAAYFCASSPPGGVAETQYFGPGTRLLVL.

This clonotype was recorded a few times. The V and J genes are TRBV12-3 or TRBV12-4 and TRBJ2-3; TRBD2 agrees at 16 bases. The CDR3 extends over 17 amino acids. The trim removed 5 bases at V and 5 bases at J, leaving 7 bases unmatched. Here the CDR3 DNA reads TGTGCCAGCAGTCCCCGCGGGACTAGCGGGGGGGAAGATACGCAGTATTTT. It translates to CASSPRGTSGGEDTQYF.

This clonotype appeared many times. This chain connects TRBV20-1 to TRBJ2-3, with TRBD2 matching over 12 bases. The CDR3 runs 16 residues. The germline gives CDR1 DFQATT, CDR2 SNEGSKA (reference sequence). The V and J ends lost 3 bases and 4 bases, in that order; junction bases with no gene match: 8. The CDR3 DNA is TGCAGTGCTAGTCCCCTAGCGGGGGGGCCACCAGATACGCAGTATTTT. It is translated as CSASPLAGGPPDTQYF.

The chain employs TRBV10-3 and TRBJ2-5, with D tentatively TRBD1 or TRBD2 (5 bases each). Trimming stripped 6 bases from V and 2 bases from J, with 13 bases between. The CDR3 runs 14 residues. CDR1 is ENHRY and CDR2 is SYGVKD in the germline V gene. CDR3 region: CAISEGTAQETQYF. CDR3 bases: TGTGCCATCAGCGAGGGGACCGCGCAAGAGACCCAGTACTTC.